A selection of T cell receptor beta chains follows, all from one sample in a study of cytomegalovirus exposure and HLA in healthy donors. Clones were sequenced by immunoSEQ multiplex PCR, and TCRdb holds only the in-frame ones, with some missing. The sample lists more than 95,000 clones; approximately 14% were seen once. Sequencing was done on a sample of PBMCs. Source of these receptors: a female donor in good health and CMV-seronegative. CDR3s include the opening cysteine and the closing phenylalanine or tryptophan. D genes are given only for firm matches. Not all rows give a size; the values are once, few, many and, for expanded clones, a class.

CDR3: CASSSQGSNQPQHF; DNA: TGCGCCAGCAGCAGTCAGGGTAGCAATCAGCCCCAGCATTTT; size: NA; V: TRBV5-1; D: NA; J: TRBJ1-5
CDR3: CAWGQGRANEKLFF; DNA: TGTGCCTGGGGACAGGGGCGGGCTAATGAAAAACTGTTTTTT; size: NA; V: TRBV30; D: TRBD1; J: TRBJ1-4
CDR3: CASSQGLAGAGETQYF; DNA: TGCGCCAGCAGCCAAGGGCTAGCGGGGGCGGGGGAGACCCAGTACTTC; size: few; V: TRBV4-3; D: TRBD2; J: TRBJ2-5
CDR3: CASSQGGIAALGYNEQFF; DNA: TGCGCCAGCAGCCAAGGGGGTATAGCGGCGTTGGGATACAATGAGCAGTTCTTC; size: few; V: TRBV4-1; D: NA; J: TRBJ2-1
CDR3: CASSEGDRVGTGELFF; DNA: TGTGCCAGCAGCGAGGGGGACAGGGTTGGCACCGGGGAGCTGTTTTTT; size: few; V: TRBV9; D: TRBD1; J: TRBJ2-2
CDR3: CASSTGTFRSEQYF; DNA: TGTGCCAGCAGCACGGGGACTTTCCGTTCCGAGCAGTACTTC; size: NA; V: TRBV5-6; D: NA; J: TRBJ2-7
CDR3: CASSLDREAYEQYF; DNA: TGTGCCAGCAGCTTAGATAGGGAGGCTTACGAGCAGTACTTC; size: NA; V: TRBV7-8; D: NA; J: TRBJ2-7
CDR3: CATGTFTGELFF; DNA: TGTGCCACCGGGACTTTTACCGGGGAGCTGTTTTTT; size: NA; V: TRBV9; D: NA; J: TRBJ2-2
CDR3: CASSSPGTEVYNEQFF; DNA: TGTGCCAGCAGCTCCCCCGGGACAGAAGTATACAATGAGCAGTTCTTC; size: NA; V: TRBV5-4; D: TRBD1; J: TRBJ2-1
CDR3: CASSLEVGGPGDTQYF; DNA: TGCGCCAGCAGCTTGGAAGTGGGGGGGCCAGGAGATACGCAGTATTTT; size: NA; V: TRBV5-1; D: NA; J: TRBJ2-3
CDR3: CASKRLAGERYEQYF; DNA: TGTGCCAGCAAAAGACTAGCGGGAGAAAGGTACGAGCAGTACTTC; size: NA; V: TRBV28; D: TRBD2; J: TRBJ2-7
CDR3: CASSAAEGGTDTQYF; DNA: TGTGCCAGCAGTGCGGCTGAGGGTGGCACAGATACGCAGTATTTT; size: few; V: TRBV2; D: NA; J: TRBJ2-3
CDR3: CASSYSGLYEQYF; DNA: TGTGCCAGCAGTTACTCCGGTCTCTACGAGCAGTACTTC; size: few; V: TRBV6-5; D: NA; J: TRBJ2-7
CDR3: CASSPQGTGELFF; DNA: TGTGCCAGCAGCCCCCAGGGGACCGGGGAGCTGTTTTTT; size: few; V: TRBV7-9; D: NA; J: TRBJ2-2
CDR3: CASSYSSGSLGTEAFF; DNA: TGTGCCAGCAGTTACTCATCGGGGTCCTTGGGGACTGAAGCTTTCTTT; size: few; V: TRBV6-5; D: NA; J: TRBJ1-1
CDR3: CASSWGTGPNEKLFF; DNA: TGCGCCAGCAGCTGGGGGACAGGGCCTAATGAAAAACTGTTTTTT; size: few; V: TRBV5-1; D: TRBD1; J: TRBJ1-4
CDR3: CASSIALGGGTGEQYF; DNA: TGTGCCAGCAGCATCGCACTCGGGGGGGGTACTGGCGAGCAGTACTTC; size: NA; V: TRBV7-2; D: TRBD2; J: TRBJ2-7
CDR3: CATSTPQVGSSGANVLTF; DNA: TGTGCCACCAGCACACCACAGGTCGGTTCTTCTGGGGCCAACGTCCTGACTTTC; size: NA; V: TRBV15; D: NA; J: TRBJ2-6
CDR3: CASSLAGVRETQYF; DNA: TGTGCCAGCAGTCTGGCGGGAGTTCGAGAGACCCAGTACTTC; size: few; V: TRBV6-1; D: TRBD2; J: TRBJ2-5
CDR3: CASSQQQGSYEQYF; DNA: TGCGCCAGCAGCCAACAACAGGGGTCCTACGAGCAGTACTTC; size: NA; V: TRBV4-3; D: TRBD1; J: TRBJ2-7
CDR3: CASSRASGGNEQFF; DNA: TGTGCCAGCAGCAGAGCTAGCGGGGGCAATGAGCAGTTCTTC; size: few; V: TRBV7-3; D: TRBD2; J: TRBJ2-1
CDR3: CAISEKGEGVYGYTF; DNA: TGTGCCATCAGCGAGAAGGGGGAAGGGGTCTATGGCTACACCTTC; size: few; V: TRBV10-3; D: NA; J: TRBJ1-2
CDR3: CAVGTGNTEAFF; DNA: TGTGCCGTCGGGACAGGTAACACTGAAGCTTTCTTT; size: NA; V: TRBV7-6; D: TRBD1; J: TRBJ1-1
CDR3: CASRSTGRGANVLTF; DNA: TGTGCCAGCAGGAGCACAGGGCGCGGGGCCAACGTCCTGACTTTC; size: few; V: TRBV2; D: NA; J: TRBJ2-6
CDR3: CATELAGEQYF; DNA: TGTGCCACCGAACTTGCCGGGGAGCAGTACTTC; size: NA; V: TRBV28; D: NA; J: TRBJ2-7
CDR3: CASSAPGDMYGYTF; DNA: TGTGCCAGCAGTGCCCCAGGGGATATGTATGGCTACACCTTC; size: NA; V: TRBV25-1; D: NA; J: TRBJ1-2
CDR3: CASSQDQTSGRFGEQYF; DNA: TGCGCCAGCAGCCAAGATCAGACTAGCGGGAGGTTCGGCGAGCAGTACTTC; size: NA; V: TRBV4-3; D: TRBD2; J: TRBJ2-7
CDR3: CASSVEQGSYEQYF; DNA: TGTGCCAGCAGCGTAGAACAGGGATCCTACGAGCAGTACTTC; size: few; V: TRBV9; D: NA; J: TRBJ2-7
CDR3: CAISLGGAEDTQYF; DNA: TGTGCCATCAGCCTGGGCGGGGCGGAGGATACGCAGTATTTT; size: few; V: TRBV10-3; D: NA; J: TRBJ2-3
CDR3: CASSSLTRNTEAFF; DNA: TGTGCCAGCAGCTCATTGACACGGAACACTGAAGCTTTCTTT; size: few; V: TRBV9; D: NA; J: TRBJ1-1
CDR3: CASSPGWQGYQETQYF; DNA: TGTGCCAGCAGCCCTGGTTGGCAGGGGTACCAAGAGACCCAGTACTTC; size: few; V: TRBV7-2; D: NA; J: TRBJ2-5
CDR3: CASSSGGATGELFF; DNA: TGTGCCAGCAGTAGCGGGGGGGCCACCGGGGAGCTGTTTTTT; size: NA; V: TRBV6-4; D: TRBD2; J: TRBJ2-2
CDR3: CASSFAFSGYTEAFF; DNA: TGTGCCAGCAGCTTCGCCTTTTCGGGGTACACTGAAGCTTTCTTT; size: few; V: TRBV7-8; D: NA; J: TRBJ1-1
CDR3: CASSAAGTVYTGELFF; DNA: TGTGCCAGCTCAGCGGCCGGGACAGTTTACACCGGGGAGCTGTTTTTT; size: few; V: TRBV18; D: TRBD1; J: TRBJ2-2
CDR3: CASSLDRGANEKLFF; DNA: TGTGCCAGCAGCTTAGACAGGGGCGCTAATGAAAAACTGTTTTTT; size: NA; V: TRBV7-9; D: TRBD1; J: TRBJ1-4
CDR3: CASSDSGSFGYEQYF; DNA: TGTGCCAGCAGTGATAGCGGGAGCTTTGGGTACGAGCAGTACTTC; size: few; V: TRBV2; D: TRBD2; J: TRBJ2-7
CDR3: CASSGWTGGYTEAFF; DNA: TGTGCCAGCAGTGGATGGACAGGGGGCTACACTGAAGCTTTCTTT; size: NA; V: TRBV6-1; D: TRBD1; J: TRBJ1-1